One TCR beta chain is described in this entry. Germline V gene sequence: CDR1 MNHEY, CDR2 SMNVEV (reference sequence). Trimming at V came to 5 bases and at J to 5 bases, leaving 8 bases not matched to a gene. This CDR3 spans 15 amino acids. This entry is derived from a study of cytomegalovirus exposure and HLA in healthy donors. Study background: HLA-typed donors were the source of about 81 million unique TCRs held in an early data release.

13 Jbeta primers and 60 Vbeta primers were used for the PCR. The protocol was immunoSEQ multiplex PCR, while the TCRdb copy is restricted to in-frame clones and leaves out a portion. The sample has about 60,000 clones; the top ten hold 8.9%. This receptor was obtained from a middle-aged man in good health and CMV-seropositive. The chain links TRBV27 to TRBJ2-5, with 10 bases identical to TRBD2. Sequencing was performed on PBMCs. The CDR3 DNA reads as TGTGCCAGCAGTATTAGCGGGAGGCCGGGGGAGACCCAGTACTTC. Amino acid sequence: CASSISGRPGETQYF.